The rows below give T cell receptor beta chains drawn from one sample of a study of identifying expanded T cells in peripheral blood. TCRdb's table, derived via immunoSEQ multiplex PCR, lists solely in-frame clones and lacks some. The data hold approximately 85,000 clones, with 84% observed a single time. The sequenced sample was blood. The receptor set was obtained from a person aged 18 to 75 in good health. CDR3s include the opening cysteine and the closing phenylalanine or tryptophan. The D gene is left open where the match is weak. Not every row has a clone size; where given, it reads once, few, many or a size class.

.	TRBV7-9	.	TRBJ2-3	CASSPSTDTQYF	TGTGCCAGCAGTCCGAGCACAGATACGCAGTATTTT
TRBD2	TRBV7-8	few	TRBJ2-5	CASSPTSGRMETQYF	TGTGCCAGCAGCCCAACTAGCGGGAGGATGGAGACCCAGTACTTC
TRBD2	TRBV13	.	TRBJ2-1	CASSLGPLAGGFDSSYNEQFF	TGTGCCAGCAGCTTAGGGCCACTAGCGGGAGGGTTCGATAGCTCCTACAATGAGCAGTTCTTC
TRBD1	TRBV9	.	TRBJ2-3	CASSVVGTGADTQYF	TGTGCCAGCAGCGTAGTGGGGACAGGGGCAGATACGCAGTATTTT
.	TRBV7-9	.	TRBJ2-2	CASSLGSNTGELFF	TGTGCCAGCAGCTTAGGAAGTAACACCGGGGAGCTGTTTTTT
TRBD2	TRBV7-6	.	TRBJ2-1	CASSLLLAGVSYNEQFF	TGTGCCAGCAGCTTACTCCTAGCGGGAGTATCCTACAATGAGCAGTTCTTC
.	TRBV4-3	.	TRBJ2-2	CASSRVRANTGELFF	TGCGCCAGCAGCCGGGTACGGGCGAACACCGGGGAGCTGTTTTTT
TRBD1	TRBV29-1	.	TRBJ2-1	CSSQTGGLNEQFF	TGCAGCTCGCAGACAGGGGGTCTGAATGAGCAGTTCTTC
.	TRBV4-1	.	TRBJ1-2	CASSQGEGHGYTF	TGCGCCAGCAGCCAGGGGGAGGGGCATGGCTACACCTTC
.	TRBV10-3	.	TRBJ1-1	CAISEGGANTEAFF	TGTGCCATCAGTGAGGGGGGGGCGAACACTGAAGCTTTCTTT
TRBD1	TRBV27	few	TRBJ2-6	CASSPTPTGAGANVLTF	TGTGCCAGCAGTCCTACCCCAACAGGGGCTGGGGCCAACGTCCTGACTTTC
TRBD1	TRBV18	.	TRBJ2-7	CASSPQGTGAAYEQYF	TGTGCCAGCTCACCCCAGGGGACAGGGGCAGCCTACGAGCAGTACTTC